The clone carrying this T cell receptor beta chain was recorded a few times. The data originate from a study of neoadjuvant nivolumab and ipilimumab in lung cancer. Assay: immunoSEQ multiplex PCR; the TCRdb copy retains only in-frame clones and omits some. The table records tens of thousands of clones, approximately 90% of them present only once. CDR1 is LNHDA, CDR2 SQIVND, per germline (reference sequence). V lost 1 base to trimming and J lost 4 bases; unmatched junction nucleotides: 11. The CDR3 is 18 amino acids. The material sequenced was blood, taken before neoadjuvant nivolumab, alone or with ipilimumab. The chain carries TRBV19 and TRBJ2-5, with 11 bases matching TRBD2. The source of this sequence is an adult with non-small cell lung cancer. Some clones in this sample may be carry-over from other donors' samples. The CDR3 sequence is CASSIGGASGRFGETQYF. CDR3 DNA: TGTGCCAGTAGTATAGGGGGAGCTAGCGGGAGGTTTGGAGAGACCCAGTACTTC.